At least ten counts were recorded for the clone carrying this T cell receptor beta chain. Its target is unknown. The data are from a study of T-cell memory formation after mild COVID-19. Study in general: Clustering of TCRs was largely donor specific. Whole-study findings and limits: CD4+ contracting clones were mainly CM and EM; CD8+ ones, EMRA. Clones that shrank (day 15 to 85) were balanced CD4/CD8, whereas later expanders leaned CD4+.

The CDR3 totals 18 residues. Germline-derived CDR1 and CDR2 are SGHVS and FQNEAQ. V lost 6 bases and J lost 4; bases outside the gene matches: 13. The authors produced TCR alpha and TCR beta cDNA libraries with sample barcodes and UMIs by 5'RACE using constant-segment primers. TCRdb processed the 5' RACE reads anew with MiXCR; each CDR3 protein has one entry. The data show 40,000 to 45,000 distinct CDR3 sequences, approximately 7% seen once. The receptor's source is a young man who had mild COVID-19 (a few samples of this study predate the infection). Cell type and time point are not known. The V gene is TRBV7-8, the J gene TRBJ2-1; 12 nucleotides match TRBD1. The sample comprised PBMCs or a T cell subset sorted from them (not recorded which). CDR3 amino acids: CASRPGTGGRRDYNEQFF. The CDR3 DNA reads TGTGCCAGCAGACCCGGGACAGGGGGCCGGAGGGATTACAATGAGCAGTTCTTC.